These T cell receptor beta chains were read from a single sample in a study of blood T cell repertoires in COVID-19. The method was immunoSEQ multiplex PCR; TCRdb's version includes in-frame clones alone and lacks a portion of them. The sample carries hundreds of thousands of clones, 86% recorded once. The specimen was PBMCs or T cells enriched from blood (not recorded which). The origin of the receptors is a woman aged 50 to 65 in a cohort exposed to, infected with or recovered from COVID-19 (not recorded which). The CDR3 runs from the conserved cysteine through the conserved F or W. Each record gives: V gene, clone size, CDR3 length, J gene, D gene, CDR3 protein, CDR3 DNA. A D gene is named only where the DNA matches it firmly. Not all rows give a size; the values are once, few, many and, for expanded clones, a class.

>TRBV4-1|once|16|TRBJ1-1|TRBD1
CASSRRSGTANTEAFF
TGCGCCAGCAGCAGACGATCCGGGACAGCGAACACTGAAGCTTTCTTT
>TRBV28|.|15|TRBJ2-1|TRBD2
CATYRVGGSYNEQFF
TGTGCCACCTACCGGGTGGGGGGGTCCTACAATGAGCAGTTCTTC
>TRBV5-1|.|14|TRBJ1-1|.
CASSLVVGNTEAFF
TGCGCCAGCAGCTTGGTGGTCGGGAACACTGAAGCTTTCTTT
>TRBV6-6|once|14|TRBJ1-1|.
CASSHRDMNTEAFF
TGTGCCAGCAGCCACAGGGACATGAACACTGAAGCTTTCTTT
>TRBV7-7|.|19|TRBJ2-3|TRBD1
CASSHPRRWTGQSPDTQYF
TGTGCTAGCAGCCACCCCCGGAGGTGGACAGGTCAATCACCAGATACGCAGTATTTT
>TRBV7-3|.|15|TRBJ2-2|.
CASSPGTMITGELFF
TGTGCCAGCAGCCCCGGGACAATGATTACCGGGGAGCTGTTTTTT
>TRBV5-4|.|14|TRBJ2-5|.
CATGGASLQETQYF
TGTGCCACCGGGGGAGCGTCCCTCCAAGAGACCCAGTACTTC
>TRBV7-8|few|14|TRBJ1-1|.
CASSPQSRGNLAFF
TGTGCCAGCAGCCCGCAGAGTCGGGGGAATTTAGCTTTCTTT
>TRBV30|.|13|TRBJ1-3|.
CAWTSGFGNTIYF
TGTGCCTGGACTTCAGGGTTTGGAAACACCATATATTTT
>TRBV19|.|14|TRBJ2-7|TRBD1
CASSVGQGAYEQYF
TGTGCCAGTAGTGTGGGACAGGGGGCCTACGAGCAGTACTTC
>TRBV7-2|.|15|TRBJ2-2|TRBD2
CASSLRRGGTGELFF
TGTGCCAGCAGCTTAAGGCGGGGGGGCACCGGGGAGCTGTTTTTT
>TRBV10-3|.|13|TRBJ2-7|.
CAITPGDFYEQYF
TGTGCCATCACCCCAGGGGATTTCTACGAGCAGTACTTC
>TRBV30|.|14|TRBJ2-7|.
CAWSVRGQGHEQYF
TGTGCCTGGAGTGTACGCGGCCAGGGCCACGAGCAGTACTTC
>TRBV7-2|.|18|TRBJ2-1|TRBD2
CASSLGLAVLEGYNEQFF
TGTGCCAGCAGCTTAGGGCTAGCGGTGCTGGAGGGGTACAATGAGCAGTTCTTC
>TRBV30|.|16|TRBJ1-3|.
CAWSVNRRDGGNTIYF
TGTGCCTGGAGTGTAAACAGGAGGGACGGTGGAAACACCATATATTTT
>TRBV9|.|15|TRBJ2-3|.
CASSAGTGYTDTQYF
TGTGCCAGCAGCGCCGGGACTGGCTACACAGATACGCAGTATTTT
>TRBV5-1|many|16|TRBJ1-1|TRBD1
CASSLEFLGQGAEAFF
TGCGCCAGCAGCTTGGAATTTTTAGGACAGGGGGCTGAAGCTTTCTTT
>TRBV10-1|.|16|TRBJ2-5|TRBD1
CASSESGDRGRKTQYF
TGCGCCAGCAGTGAGTCGGGAGACAGGGGGCGGAAGACCCAGTACTTC